This T cell receptor beta chain is from a study of blood T cell repertoires in COVID-19. Study at large: There were acute and convalescent COVID-19 samples, and they came from the United States, Italy and Spain. T cells, B-cell-depleted T cells, or PBMCs supplied cDNA or gDNA.

The CDR3 covers 14 residues. CDR1 is SGDLS, CDR2 YYNGEE, per germline. Trimming took 0 bases from V and 4 from J, leaving 10 bases between them. Original methodology: Estimation of nucleated cell counts was performed using reference gene primer amplification. Some clones are missing from TCRdb's copy, which holds only in-frame ones; the method was immunoSEQ multiplex PCR. V, J and clone size reflect that table, while D and trimming were determined from the DNA. The data contain some 180,000 clones, around 80% of them singletons. The sequenced material came from peripheral blood. This sequence originates from a human donor in a cohort sampled during active COVID-19. The gene calls are TRBV9 and TRBJ1-2; D may be TRBD1 (5 bases). CDR3 amino acids: CASSVEQGGYGYTF. The DNA of the CDR3 is TGTGCCAGCAGCGTAGAGCAGGGAGGCTATGGCTACACCTTC.